The next 5 T cell receptor beta chains were all read from a single sample in a study of regulatory T cells in long-lasting Graves disease. Building of the TCR beta libraries involved iRepertoire HTBI primers and Arm-PCR of CDR3 regions. Each CDR3 protein gets one entry after TCRdb re-called the multiplex PCR reads with MiXCR. The data show 400,000 to 450,000 distinct CDR3 sequences, around a quarter seen once. Time point described: persistent/refractory GD, antithyroid drugs over 5 years with positive TRAb. Scientists built the TCR library using RNA that was extracted from PBMCs. This specimen was peripheral blood mononuclear cells (PBMCs), taken when the disease was refractory, from a patient treated with antithyroid drugs. These receptors all come from a female donor with Graves disease.

The J gene is TRBJ2-7, the V gene TRBV3-1; D gene unclear. The CDR3 is 15 amino acids. From germline, CDR1 is LGHDT and CDR2 YNNKEL (reference sequence). V shed 1 base and J shed 6 bases, with 16 bases lying between them. The CDR3 loop is CASSQGRLSRSEQYF. The CDR3 DNA is TGTGCCAGCAGCCAAGGGCGCCTGAGCAGGTCCGAGCAGTACTTC.

This clonotype was detected many times. J is TRBJ2-6 and V is TRBV2; D is unresolved. The CDR3 is 16 amino acids. Germline V CDR1 and CDR2: SNHLY, FYNNEI. Trimming left V 4 bases short and J 3 bases short, with 13 bases between. CDR3 residues: CASSGGRLHGANVLTF. In DNA, the CDR3 is TGTGCCAGCAGTGGGGGTAGGCTACATGGGGCCAACGTCCTGACTTTC.

This clonotype was found many times. The chain carries TRBV12-3 or TRBV12-4 and TRBJ1-4, with D hard to call. The CDR3 spans 13 residues. The ends were cut back, 6 bases at V and 8 bases at J, with 13 bases in the middle. The CDR3 nucleotides read TGTGCCAGCAGCTCGGGCCCGGGGGAAAAACTGTTTTTT. It yields the protein CASSSGPGEKLFF.

In this sample, this clonotype turned up once. The conserved phenylalanine or tryptophan is not found at the CDR3 terminus, so this likely reflects a read error. V and J are TRBV28 and TRBJ1-1, with no clear D. Per germline, CDR1 MDHEN and CDR2 SYDVKM. The CDR3 totals 18 residues. V gave up 5 bases and J gave up 0 bases, with 22 bases separating them. The CDR3 is CASSPIRGSAQLNTEAFS. DNA for the CDR3: TGTGCCAGCAGTCCGATTCGAGGGTCTGCTCAATTGAACACTGAAGCTTTCTCT.

CDR3 amino acids: CASSLTGRSGNTIYF. In nucleotides, the CDR3 is TGTGCCAGCAGCTTAACAGGTCGCTCTGGAAACACCATATATTTT. This chain connects TRBV7-3 to TRBJ1-3, with D unclear. The CDR3 is 15 residues long. The germline V and J ends were trimmed by 0 bases and 0 bases, with 6 bases remaining between them. Germline V CDR1 and CDR2: SGHTA, FQGTGA.